The TCR beta chain described here comes from a study of identical twins. General study points: Excess sharing between twins was weaker in beta out-of-frame sequences.

TCRdb redid the calling of the 5' RACE reads with MiXCR, one entry per CDR3 protein. The sample gives about 730,000 distinct CDR3 sequences, 21% of which show up once; about 4.3% is in the top ten. A few counts support this clonotype. The antigen remains unidentified. This same sample was also part of a study on T cells expressing NK-cell markers.

The receptor was isolated from a woman aged 18-30 years in good health. Source material: PBMCs.

CDR3 protein: CASSLEVLTDTQYF. Here the CDR3 DNA reads TGTGCCAGCAGCTTAGAAGTGCTCACAGATACGCAGTATTTT. The genes are TRBV7-9 and TRBJ2-3; D is unresolved. With 1 base removed from V and 2 bases from J, the gap between germline ends came to 7 bases. The CDR3 consists of 14 residues. CDR1 is SEHNR, CDR2 FQNEAQ, per germline (reference sequence).